This T cell receptor (beta chain) derives from a study of shared clonotypes between healthy human individuals. The overall study: Three CD4 naive, three CD4 memory, two CD8 naive and one CD8 memory plate were used per donor. Study results and caveats: Shared clonotypes: about 5% naive CD4, around 3.7% naive CD8, about 2.5% memory CD4, about 0.41% memory CD8. In having few donors, the study represented limited genetic and exposure-history diversity.

Each replicate PCR on the sorted subsets used about 0.2 ug DNA (roughly 32,000 T cell genomes). The method was immunoSEQ multiplex PCR; TCRdb's version includes in-frame clones alone and lacks a portion of them. The data show around 2.1 million clones, 85% to 95% seen once. About this clone itself: Its specificity is unknown.

The naive CD8 population came from CD45RO-negative cells selected for CCR7, without terminally differentiated effector memory CD45RA+ cells. The sequence was collected from a man aged 18 to 29 in good health. Some clones in this sample may be carry-over from other donors' samples. Sequenced input: naive CD8+ T cells from PBMCs.

The CDR3 DNA reads TGTGCCAGCAGCTTAGCATTCGGACTAGCGGGGGCCTACGAGCAGTACTTC. It yields the protein CASSLAFGLAGAYEQYF. The chain couples TRBV11-2 to TRBJ2-7; 13 nucleotides align to TRBD2. V trimming: 1 base; J trimming: 2 bases; junction bases outside the gene matches: 5. Per the germline V gene, CDR1 is SGHAT and CDR2 is FQNNGV. This CDR3 is built from 17 residues.